The 32 T cell receptor beta chains given below trace back to one sample, sequenced in a study of T cell responses to AZD1222 COVID-19 vaccine. TCRdb's table, derived via immunoSEQ multiplex PCR, lists solely in-frame clones and lacks some. The sample includes about 140,000 clones, 85% to 90% of them seen just once. Sequenced material: peripheral blood, taken 28 days after the second AZD1222 dose. These receptor sequences come from an adult who received the AZD1222 COVID-19 vaccine.

The chain employs TRBV5-1 and TRBJ2-2, with 8 bases aligning to TRBD2. Trimming at V came to 2 bases and at J to 0 bases, leaving 3 bases not matched to a gene. Germline V lookup: CDR1 SGHRS, CDR2 YFSETQ. The CDR3 runs 16 residues. CDR3 nucleotide sequence: TGCGCCAGCAGCTTCCTGACTAGCGCGAACACCGGGGAGCTGTTTTTT. Translating gives CASSFLTSANTGELFF. The entire variable domain, with the rest obtained from reference TRBV5-1 and TRBJ2-2, is as follows: KAGVTQTPRYLIKTRGQQVTLSCSPISGHRSVSWYQQTPGQGLQFLFEYFSETQRNKGNFPGRFSGRQFSNSRSEMNVSTLELGDSALYLCASSFLTSANTGELFFGEGSRLTVL.

The gene calls are TRBV18 and TRBJ2-7; no reliable D call. Trimming took off 3 bases at V and 6 bases at J, with 6 bases between the two ends. The CDR3 runs to 11 residues. CDR1 is KGHSH, CDR2 LQKENI, per germline. The CDR3 region has the DNA TGTGCCAGCTCACCCGACATCGAGCAGTACTTC. Protein: CASSPDIEQYF. Drawing the rest from reference TRBV18 and TRBJ2-7, the complete variable domain is NAGVMQNPRHLVRRRGQEARLRCSPMKGHSHVYWYRQLPEEGLKFMVYLQKENIIDESGMPKERFSAEFPKEGPSILRIQQVVRGDSAAYFCASSPDIEQYFGPGTRLTVT.

The chain combines TRBV3-1 (or the pseudogene TRBV3-2) with TRBJ2-5; D unclear. Germline CDR1 LGHDT, CDR2 YNNKEL (reference sequence). Trimming stripped 1 base from V and 2 bases from J, with 14 bases between. The CDR3 runs 16 residues. CDR3 amino acids: CASSQGSDLGQETQYF. CDR3 nucleotides: TGTGCCAGCAGCCAAGGTTCGGATCTAGGGCAAGAGACCCAGTACTTC.

The gene calls are TRBV24-1 and TRBJ2-5; D uncertain. The CDR3 contains 12 residues. V gave up 4 bases and J gave up 5 bases, with 7 bases separating them. CDR1 KGHDR and CDR2 SFDVKD come from the germline V gene. The CDR3 reads CATSDRWETQYF. In DNA form, the CDR3 reads TGTGCCACCAGTGACCGCTGGGAGACCCAGTACTTC.

The chain recombines TRBV14 with TRBJ1-3; unclear D gene. The germline CDR1 and CDR2 sequences are SGHDN and FVKESK. Trimming left V 4 bases short and J 5 bases short, with 15 bases between. The CDR3 extends over 15 amino acids. CDR3 DNA: TGTGCCAGCAGCCCTCTTGCCGATAATCGAAACACCATATATTTT. This gives the protein CASSPLADNRNTIYF.

The CDR3 coding sequence is TGTGCCAGCTCCGGGACTACCGATGAGCAGTTCTTC. This sequence encodes CASSGTTDEQFF. The chain carries TRBV9 and TRBJ2-1; 7 positions match TRBD2. The CDR3 loop spans 12 amino acids. The V gene's germline CDR1 is SGDLS and CDR2 YYNGEE. Trimming removed 7 bases from V and 8 bases from J; junction bases left unmatched: 6. The full variable domain, rest sourced from reference TRBV9 and TRBJ2-1, is DSGVTQTPKHLITATGQRVTLRCSPRSGDLSVYWYQQSLDQGLQFLIQYYNGEERAKGNILERFSAQQFPDLHSELNLSSLELGDSALYFCASSGTTDEQFFGPGTRLTVL.

The chain recombines TRBV7-8 with TRBJ1-3; D unclear. The CDR3 runs to 13 residues. Germline V gene data show CDR1 as SGHVS and CDR2 as FQNEAQ. Trimming stripped 4 bases from V and 0 bases from J, with 4 bases between. CDR3 loop: CASSSNSGNTIYF. The CDR3 nucleotides read TGTGCCAGCAGCTCCAACTCTGGAAACACCATATATTTT.

The CDR3 DNA reads as TGTGCCAGCAGCGTAGGAGGGGGAAACTATGGCTACACCTTC. Its translation is CASSVGGGNYGYTF. The genes are TRBV9 and TRBJ1-2; possibly TRBD1 for D (6 bases). V was pared by 0 bases and J by 2 bases, with 8 bases between. The CDR3 contains 14 residues. CDR1 SGDLS and CDR2 YYNGEE come from the germline V gene.

On this clone: The same CDR3 can be traced to other DNA sequences in this sample. The chain couples TRBV29-1 to TRBJ2-3; D remains ambiguous. The V end lost 3 bases, the J end lost 2 bases, and 0 bases lay between the germline ends. The CDR3 is made up of 10 amino acids. Germline CDR1 SQVTM, CDR2 ANQGSEA. For the CDR3, the DNA is TGCAGCGTTGACACAGATACGCAGTATTTT. It translates to CSVDTDTQYF.

V gene TRBV28 combines with J gene TRBJ1-5; weak D call: TRBD1 (6 bases). The CDR3 consists of 15 residues. The V gene's germline CDR1 is MDHEN and CDR2 SYDVKM. V lost 6 bases and J lost 0, with 12 bases in between. Here the CDR3 DNA reads TGTGCCAGCAGCACTCAACAGGGTAGCAATCAGCCCCAGCATTTT. Residues: CASSTQQGSNQPQHF. The full variable domain, in which reference TRBV28 and TRBJ1-5 provide the parts outside the CDR3, is DVKVTQSSRYLVKRTGEKVFLECVQDMDHENMFWYRQDPGLGLRLIYFSYDVKMKEKGDIPEGYSVSREKKERFSLILESASTNQTSMYLCASSTQQGSNQPQHFGDGTRLSIL.

The chain is built from TRBV15 and TRBJ1-1; D gene ambiguous. V lost 2 bases, J lost 4 bases, and 8 bases lay in between. The germline V gene encodes CDR1 LNHNV and CDR2 YYDKDF (reference sequence). The CDR3 totals 13 residues. The CDR3 sequence is CATSRLAGTEAFF. The CDR3 nucleotides read TGTGCCACCAGCAGACTGGCTGGCACTGAAGCTTTCTTT. The variable domain in full, with the rest retrieved from reference TRBV15 and TRBJ1-1, is DAMVIQNPRYQVTQFGKPVTLSCSQTLNHNVMYWYQQKSSQAPKLLFHYYDKDFNNEADTPDNFQSRRPNTSFCFLDIRSPGLGDTAMYLCATSRLAGTEAFFGQGTRLTVV.

J is TRBJ2-5 and V is TRBV15, with TRBD2 as a possible D gene (6 bases). Trimming took 3 bases from V and 5 from J, leaving 16 bases between them. Germline loops: CDR1 LNHNV, CDR2 YYDKDF (reference sequence). The CDR3 covers 15 residues. The CDR3 sequence: CATSRGIRDSETQYF. The CDR3 DNA reads as TGTGCCACCAGCAGGGGGATCCGGGACTCGGAGACCCAGTACTTC.

The genes are TRBV28 and TRBJ1-4; tentative D call: TRBD1 (5 bases). The CDR3 has 14 amino acids. CDR1 and CDR2 from the germline V gene are MDHEN and SYDVKM. Trimming removed 10 bases from V and 5 bases from J, with 17 bases in between. CDR3 coding DNA: TGTGCCATCGGGACGGAGGACAACAATGAAAAACTGTTTTTT. This gives the protein CAIGTEDNNEKLFF.

The chain combines TRBV5-4 with TRBJ2-3; possibly TRBD2 for D (6 bases). The CDR3 runs 20 residues. Germline CDR1 and CDR2: SGHNT and YYREEE (reference sequence). Trimming left V 0 bases short and J 3 bases short, with 26 bases between. The CDR3 DNA sequence: TGTGCCAGCAGCTTGGGGCGGGCCTCCCTAGGAGGGAGCTGGACAGATACGCAGTATTTT. Protein: CASSLGRASLGGSWTDTQYF. The full variable domain, its missing parts supplied by reference TRBV5-4 and TRBJ2-3, is ETGVTQSPTHLIKTRGQQVTLRCSSQSGHNTVSWYQQALGQGPQFIFQYYREEENGRGNFPPRFSGLQFPNYSSELNVNALELDDSALYLCASSLGRASLGGSWTDTQYFGPGTRLTVL.

The gene calls are TRBV18 and TRBJ1-4; no clear D gene. Looked up from germline, CDR1 is KGHSH and CDR2 is LQKENI. The V gene lost 2 bases and the J gene lost 0 bases, with 4 bases spanning the gap. The CDR3 totals 14 residues. Here the CDR3 DNA reads TGTGCCAGCTCACCAGCAGCAACTAATGAAAAACTGTTTTTT. Its translation is CASSPAATNEKLFF.

The J gene is TRBJ1-5, the V gene TRBV10-3; perhaps TRBD1 as D (6 bases). Trimming took off 4 bases at V and 5 bases at J, with 12 bases between the two ends. Germline V lookup: CDR1 ENHRY, CDR2 SYGVKD. The CDR3 sequence is 14 residues long. The CDR3 spells CAISGVGGDQPQHF. CDR3 sequence (DNA): TGTGCCATCAGTGGAGTGGGGGGCGATCAGCCCCAGCATTTT.

The rearrangement joins TRBV11-2 to TRBJ2-5; D perhaps matches TRBD2 (5 bases). Germline-derived CDR1 and CDR2 are SGHAT and FQNNGV. Trimming took off 5 bases at V and 5 bases at J, with 15 bases between the two ends. This CDR3 region has 14 residues. The CDR3 bases are TGTGCCAGCAGCCCAGGTAGATTAGCGGAGACCCAGTACTTC. Translated, it gives CASSPGRLAETQYF.

This sequence joins TRBV29-1 and TRBJ1-1; D is unclear. CDR1 and CDR2 (germline): SQVTM, ANQGSEA. Trimming removed 4 bases from V and 7 bases from J, with 10 bases in between. The CDR3 extends over 11 amino acids. The chain's CDR3 is CSVVKVGEAFF. DNA for the CDR3: TGCAGCGTTGTAAAGGTTGGTGAAGCTTTCTTT.

The chain is built from TRBV11-2 and TRBJ2-1, with D unclear. Trimming cost V 7 bases and J 4 bases, with 8 bases left between them. Per the germline V gene, CDR1 is SGHAT and CDR2 is FQNNGV. This CDR3 has 12 amino acids. The CDR3: CASNEVYNEQFF. CDR3 DNA: TGTGCCAGCAACGAGGTATACAATGAGCAGTTCTTC.

CDR3 region: CASRFPDEQYF. In nucleotides, the CDR3 is TGTGCCAGCCGTTTTCCCGACGAGCAGTACTTC. This sequence joins TRBV2 and TRBJ2-7; D gene uncertain. The CDR3 consists of 11 residues. The ends were cut back, 8 bases at V and 5 bases at J, with 10 bases in the middle. The germline V gene encodes CDR1 SNHLY and CDR2 FYNNEI.

Remarks on this clone: At one end, the junction sequence differs from germline, possibly due to a read error. V usage is TRBV6-5 and J usage is TRBJ1-1, with 7 bases aligning to TRBD1. This CDR3 contains 11 residues. Germline loops: CDR1 MNHEY, CDR2 SVGAGI. This CDR3 reads CASSTGTASFF. CDR3 DNA sequence: TGTGCCAGCAGCACCGGGACAGCGTCGTTCTTC.

The chain joins TRBV27 to TRBJ1-2; D uncertain. There are 14 residues in the CDR3. Between the trimmed V and J ends, which lost 0 bases and 4 bases, there was a span of 9 bases. Looked up from germline, CDR1 is MNHEY and CDR2 is SMNVEV (reference sequence). The CDR3 DNA reads TGTGCCAGCAGTTTATCGAGAGCCTTCTATGGCTACACCTTC. Translating it yields CASSLSRAFYGYTF.

CDR3 sequence reads: CASSPKSLAGVAGELFF. DNA for the CDR3: TGTGCCAGCAGTCCAAAATCACTAGCGGGAGTTGCCGGGGAGCTGTTTTTT. The V call is TRBV6-4, the J call TRBJ2-2; 11 positions match TRBD2. CDR3 length: 17 amino acids. Germline CDR1 and CDR2: MRHNA and SNTAGT. With V trimmed by 5 bases and J by 6 bases, 11 bases remained unmatched.

CDR3 amino acids: CASRRNGQGNEKLFF. In DNA, the CDR3 is TGCGCCAGCAGACGAAATGGACAGGGGAATGAAAAACTGTTTTTT. The rearrangement uses TRBV5-1 and TRBJ1-4; TRBD1 agrees at 9 bases. With V trimmed by 5 bases and J by 5 bases, 7 bases remained unmatched. Germline V gene sequence: CDR1 SGHRS, CDR2 YFSETQ. The CDR3 has 15 residues. Using reference TRBV5-1 and TRBJ1-4 for the parts outside the CDR3, the full variable domain is KAGVTQTPRYLIKTRGQQVTLSCSPISGHRSVSWYQQTPGQGLQFLFEYFSETQRNKGNFPGRFSGRQFSNSRSEMNVSTLELGDSALYLCASRRNGQGNEKLFFGSGTQLSVL.

J is TRBJ1-6 and V is TRBV7-2; D not certain. CDR3 size: 17 residues. Germline lookup yields CDR1 SGHTA and CDR2 FQGNSA. V was cut by 1 base and J by 9 bases, with 19 bases left in between. CDR3 coding DNA: TGTGCCAGCAGCTTAGTCCCCATCTTAAACTGGGGTTCACCCCTCCACTTT. Translated, it gives CASSLVPILNWGSPLHF. Drawing the rest from reference TRBV7-2 and TRBJ1-6, the complete variable domain is GAGVSQSPSNKVTEKGKDVELRCDPISGHTALYWYRQSLGQGLEFLIYFQGNSAPDKSGLPSDRFSAERTGGSVSTLTIQRTQQEDSAVYLCASSLVPILNWGSPLHFGNGTRLTVT.

V and J are TRBV19 and TRBJ1-4; D gene uncertain. This CDR3 region has 14 residues. Germline V CDR1 and CDR2: LNHDA, SQIVND (reference sequence). V was shortened by 6 bases and J by 0 bases, with 8 bases between the two germline ends. The CDR3 DNA sequence: TGTGCCAGTAGCGTCACAGCAACTAATGAAAAACTGTTTTTT. Translated: CASSVTATNEKLFF.

The V call is TRBV29-1, the J call TRBJ1-1, with D tentatively TRBD1 (5 bases). V lost 4 bases to trimming and J lost 0 bases, with 6 bases between them. This CDR3 has 12 residues. Germline CDR1 SQVTM, CDR2 ANQGSEA. The CDR3 nucleotides read TGCAGCGTTGCGGGACTGAACACTGAAGCTTTCTTT. This sequence encodes CSVAGLNTEAFF.

V usage is TRBV4-1 and J usage is TRBJ1-2; D unclear. Trimming pared 6 bases from V and 0 bases from J, leaving 11 bases between. This CDR3 contains 14 residues. Germline values: CDR1 MGHRA, CDR2 YSYEKL. The CDR3 reads CASSHPAANYGYTF. In DNA form, the CDR3 reads TGCGCCAGCAGTCACCCAGCCGCTAACTATGGCTACACCTTC.

This chain uses TRBV19 with TRBJ1-1; D is perhaps TRBD1 (5 bases). Germline values: CDR1 LNHDA, CDR2 SQIVND (reference sequence). V shed 11 bases and J shed 0 bases, with 19 bases lying between them. The CDR3 is made up of 15 amino acids. The CDR3 is CASSSPGGVNTEAFF. In nucleotides, the CDR3 is TGTGCCTCCAGTAGTCCCGGGGGTGTGAACACTGAAGCTTTCTTT. The full variable domain, rest sourced from reference TRBV19 and TRBJ1-1, is DGGITQSPKYLFRKEGQNVTLSCEQNLNHDAMYWYRQDPGQGLRLIYYSQIVNDFQKGDIAEGYSVSREKKESFPLTVTSAQKNPTAFYLCASSSPGGVNTEAFFGQGTRLTVV.

The rearrangement uses TRBV9 and TRBJ2-3; 12 bases fit TRBD2. The CDR3 is made up of 19 amino acids. The V gene end was trimmed by 0 bases and the J gene end by 6 bases; junction bases not matched to a gene: 14. Per the germline V gene, CDR1 is SGDLS and CDR2 is YYNGEE. CDR3 nucleotides: TGTGCCAGCAGCGTAGCATCCCGGACTAGCGGGGCTCACATGGATACGCAGTATTTT. It translates to CASSVASRTSGAHMDTQYF.

Written as DNA, the CDR3 is TGTGCCAGTAGTATAGTTCCTAGCGGGAGCGGAGAGCAGTTCTTC. Its protein product is CASSIVPSGSGEQFF. The J gene is TRBJ2-1, the V gene TRBV19; TRBD2 agrees at 10 bases. This CDR3 comprises 15 residues. Losses at the gene ends were 1 base for V and 10 bases for J; bases not matched to a gene: 7. The germline V gene encodes CDR1 LNHDA and CDR2 SQIVND (reference sequence).

This chain connects TRBV5-8 to TRBJ1-5; D is undetermined. Germline V lookup: CDR1 SGHTS, CDR2 YDEGEE. CDR3 length equals 13 residues. Trimming stripped 0 bases from V and 1 base from J, with 2 bases between. The CDR3 DNA sequence: TGTGCCAGCAGCTTGGACAGCAATCAGCCCCAGCATTTT. Protein sequence: CASSLDSNQPQHF.